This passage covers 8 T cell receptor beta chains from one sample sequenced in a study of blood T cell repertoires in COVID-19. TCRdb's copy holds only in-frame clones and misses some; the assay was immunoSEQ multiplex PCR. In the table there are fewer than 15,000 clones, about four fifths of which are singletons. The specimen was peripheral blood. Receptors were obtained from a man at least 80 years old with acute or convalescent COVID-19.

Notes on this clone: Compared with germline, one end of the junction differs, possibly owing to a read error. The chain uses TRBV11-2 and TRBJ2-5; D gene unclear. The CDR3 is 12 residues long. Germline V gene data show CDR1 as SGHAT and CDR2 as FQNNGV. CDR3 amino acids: CASSPNQETQYF. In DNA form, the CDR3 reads TGTGCCAGCAGCCCCAACCAGGAGACCCAGTACTTC.

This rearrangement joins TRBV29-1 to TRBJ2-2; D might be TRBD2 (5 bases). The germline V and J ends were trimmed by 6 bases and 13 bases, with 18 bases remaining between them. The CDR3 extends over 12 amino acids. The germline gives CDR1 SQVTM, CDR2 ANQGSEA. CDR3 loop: CSVARGHGGLFF. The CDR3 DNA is TGCAGCGTGGCTCGGGGTCACGGAGGGCTGTTTTTT.

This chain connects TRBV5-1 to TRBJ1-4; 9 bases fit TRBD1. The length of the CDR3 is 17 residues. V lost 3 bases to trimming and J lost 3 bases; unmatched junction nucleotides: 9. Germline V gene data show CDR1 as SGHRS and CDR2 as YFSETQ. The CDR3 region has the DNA TGCGCCAGCAGCTCGGACAGGGGCGGAAGTCCTAATGAAAAACTGTTTTTT. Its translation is CASSSDRGGSPNEKLFF.

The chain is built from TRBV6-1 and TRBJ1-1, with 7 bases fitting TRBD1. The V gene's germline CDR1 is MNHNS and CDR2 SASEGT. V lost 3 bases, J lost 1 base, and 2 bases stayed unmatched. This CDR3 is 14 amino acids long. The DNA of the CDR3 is TGTGCCAGCAGTGAGGGGACAGCGAACACTGAAGCTTTCTTT. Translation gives CASSEGTANTEAFF.

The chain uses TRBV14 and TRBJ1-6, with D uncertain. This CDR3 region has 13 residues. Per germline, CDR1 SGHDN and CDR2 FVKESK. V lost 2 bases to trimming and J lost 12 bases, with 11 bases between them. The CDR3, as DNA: TGTGCCAGCAGCCAAACCACATGGTTACCCCTCCACTTT. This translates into CASSQTTWLPLHF.

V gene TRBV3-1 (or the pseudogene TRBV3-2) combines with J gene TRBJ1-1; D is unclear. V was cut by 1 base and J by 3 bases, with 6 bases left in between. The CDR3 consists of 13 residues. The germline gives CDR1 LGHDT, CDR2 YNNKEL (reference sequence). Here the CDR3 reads CASSQGSDTEAFF. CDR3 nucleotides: TGTGCCAGCAGCCAAGGCAGTGACACTGAAGCTTTCTTT.

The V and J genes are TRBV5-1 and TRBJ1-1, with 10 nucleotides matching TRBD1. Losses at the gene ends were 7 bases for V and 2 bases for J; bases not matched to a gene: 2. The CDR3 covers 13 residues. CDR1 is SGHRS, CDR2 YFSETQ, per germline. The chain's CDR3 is CASRTGGNTEAFF. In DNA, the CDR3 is TGCGCCAGCCGGACAGGGGGAAACACTGAAGCTTTCTTT.

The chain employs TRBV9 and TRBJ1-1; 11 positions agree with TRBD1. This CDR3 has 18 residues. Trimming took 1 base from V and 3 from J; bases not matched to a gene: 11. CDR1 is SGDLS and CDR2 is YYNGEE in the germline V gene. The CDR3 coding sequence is TGTGCCAGCAGCGTATCTGGGACAGGGGGATCGGTTGACACTGAAGCTTTCTTT. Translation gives CASSVSGTGGSVDTEAFF.